This note documents a single T cell receptor beta chain sequence. The record originates from a study of OX40 agonist ivuxolimab in advanced cancers. As for the study in general: The study gave patients intravenous ivuxolimab at 0.01 to 10 mg/kg every 2 weeks.

This table comes from immunoSEQ multiplex PCR, and its TCRdb copy is limited to in-frame clones, with some not included. The table has fewer than 120,000 clones, over 85% seen once; the top ten hold approximately 0.29%. CDR3 size: 15 residues. Germline V CDR1 and CDR2: MNHEY, SVGAGI. Trimming took off 4 bases at V and 0 bases at J, with 13 bases between the two ends. Individuals having autoimmune disease history or systemic immunosuppression were not enrolled. This rearrangement joins TRBV6-5 to TRBJ2-7; tentatively, D is TRBD1 (6 bases). The sequences come from CD4+ or CD8+ T cells sorted from blood, collected in a trial of the OX40 agonist ivuxolimab. The sequence derives from an adult with an advanced solid tumor such as melanoma, head and neck, liver or kidney cancer. CDR3 sequence reads: CASSSPQGSSYEQYF. The CDR3, as DNA: TGTGCCAGCAGTTCCCCCCAGGGGAGCTCCTACGAGCAGTACTTC.